This T cell receptor (beta chain) was observed in a study of tumor and adjacent non-tumor tissue in lung cancer. As for the study in general: The cohort had roughly 11 adenocarcinoma, 2 squamous cell and 1 small cell patients. Stage I to III disease affected over nine men and about 5 women aged about 30 to 85. Study-wide findings and caveats: TCR diversity was significantly greater in tumor than normal lung tissue. Normal lung showed higher cumulative top 100 clone frequency than tumor.

TCRbeta libraries were built with three rounds of nested PCR, modified from ARM-PCR. TCRdb reanalysed the multiplex PCR reads using MiXCR and keeps one entry per CDR3 protein. This sample carries more than 75,000 distinct CDR3 sequences, more than 80% of them seen once, and the ten largest clones take around 30%. In germline, CDR1 is SGHAT, CDR2 FQNNGV. The CDR3 length is 17 residues. In regard to this clonotype: The antigen remains undetermined. This could be a read error, since a much larger clone is one nucleotide away.

No cell sorting was done before RNA was extracted from the tissue. The normal lung tissue was taken more than 3 cm from the tumor edge. Sequencing was done on a sample of distant non-tumor lung tissue. The clonotype originates from a man aged 55-75 years with small cell lung cancer. The V gene is TRBV11-2, the J gene TRBJ2-7; TRBD1 aligns across 7 bases. The chain's CDR3 is CASSLERGQVLSCEQYF. The CDR3 DNA is TGTGCCAGCAGCTTAGAGAGGGGGCAGGTCCTCTCCTGCGAGCAGTACTTC. The complete variable domain, with remaining parts taken from reference TRBV11-2 and TRBJ2-7, reads EAGVAQSPRYKIIEKRQSVAFWCNPISGHATLYWYQQILGQGPKLLIQFQNNGVVDDSQLPKDRFSAERLKGVDSTLKIQPAKLEDSAVYLCASSLERGQVLSCEQYFGPGTRLTVT.